The source of this T cell receptor beta chain is a study of regulatory T cells in long-lasting Graves disease. Study-level results: Shared public clonotypes totalled fewer than 3,000 in persistent patients, compared with over 800 in new patients.

Comments on this clonotype: The antigen is not known.

Building of the TCR beta libraries involved iRepertoire HTBI primers and Arm-PCR of CDR3 regions. TCRdb reprocessed the multiplex PCR reads with MiXCR, giving one entry per CDR3 protein. The sample has about 350,000 distinct CDR3 sequences, about a sixth seen once. There are 15 residues in the CDR3. The germline CDR1 and CDR2 sequences are SNHLY and FYNNEI. Unmatched junction bases numbered 4, after V lost 5 bases and J lost 2 bases. Time point defined: newly diagnosed GD, antithyroid drugs for less than 3 months. Extracted PBMC RNA gave rise to the TCR library. This same sample was also taken into another study, of T cells in Graves' hyperthyroidism and ophthalmopathy. This second study notes: Hyperthyroidism had been newly diagnosed in patients aged 18 to 65, and its duration was under 2 months. In the first-round RT-PCR of the TCR CDR3, the HTBI primer set was used. A model of 13 V-J pairs discriminated ophthalmopathy from stable hyperthyroidism.

The TCR was taken from a man aged 35 to 55 with Graves disease. The material sequenced was peripheral blood mononuclear cells (PBMCs), taken at new diagnosis, from a patient treated with antithyroid drugs. The J gene is TRBJ2-3, the V gene TRBV2; 10 bases map to TRBD2. CDR3 sequence reads: CASSLAGGLTDTQYF. The CDR3 DNA reads TGTGCCAGCAGTTTAGCGGGGGGCCTCACAGATACGCAGTATTTT.